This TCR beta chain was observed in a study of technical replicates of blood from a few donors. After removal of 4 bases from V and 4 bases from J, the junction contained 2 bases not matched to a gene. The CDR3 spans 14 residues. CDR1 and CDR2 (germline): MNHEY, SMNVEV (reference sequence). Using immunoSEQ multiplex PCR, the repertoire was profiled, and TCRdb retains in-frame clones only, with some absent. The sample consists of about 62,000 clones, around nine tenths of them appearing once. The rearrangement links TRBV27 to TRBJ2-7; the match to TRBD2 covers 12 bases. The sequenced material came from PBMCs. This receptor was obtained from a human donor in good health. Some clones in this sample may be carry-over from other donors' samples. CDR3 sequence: CASSSGLAGYEQYF. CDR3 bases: TGTGCCAGCAGTTCCGGACTAGCGGGGTACGAGCAGTACTTC.